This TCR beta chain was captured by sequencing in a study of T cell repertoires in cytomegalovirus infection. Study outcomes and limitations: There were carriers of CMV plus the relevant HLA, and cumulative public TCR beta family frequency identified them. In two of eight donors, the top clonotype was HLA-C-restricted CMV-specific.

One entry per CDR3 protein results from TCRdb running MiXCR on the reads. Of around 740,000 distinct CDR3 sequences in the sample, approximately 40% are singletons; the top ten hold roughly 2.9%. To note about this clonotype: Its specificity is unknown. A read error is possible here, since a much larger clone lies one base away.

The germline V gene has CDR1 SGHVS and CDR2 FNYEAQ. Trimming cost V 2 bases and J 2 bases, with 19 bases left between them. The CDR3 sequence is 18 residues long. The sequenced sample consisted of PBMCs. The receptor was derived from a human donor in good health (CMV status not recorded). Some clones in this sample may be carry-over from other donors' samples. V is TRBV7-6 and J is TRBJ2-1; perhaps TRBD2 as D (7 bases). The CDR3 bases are TGTGCCAGCAGCTTACGGCGGCTAGCGGACAGCGCCTACAATGAGCAGTTCTTC. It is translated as CASSLRRLADSAYNEQFF. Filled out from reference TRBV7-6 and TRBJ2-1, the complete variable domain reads GAGVSQSPRYKVTKRGQDVALRCDPISGHVSLYWYRQALGQGPEFLTYFNYEAQQDKSGLPNDRFSAERPEGSISTLTIQRTEQRDSAMYRCASSLRRLADSAYNEQFFGPGTRLTVL.